These T cell receptor beta chains were read from a single sample in a study of T-cell memory formation after mild COVID-19. TCRdb ran MiXCR on the 5' RACE reads and lists one entry per CDR3 protein. The table records fewer than 200,000 distinct CDR3 sequences, 10% to 15% of them present only once. Sample: PBMCs or a T cell subset sorted from them (not recorded which). These receptors came from a man between 18 and 29 years old who had mild COVID-19 (a few samples of this study predate the infection). Cell type and time point are not known. Both conserved end residues are part of each CDR3.

J | length | V | CDR3
TRBJ2-7 | 12 | TRBV18 | CASSGGVYEQYF
TRBJ2-2 | 14 | TRBV10-3 | CAIRDPRLTGELFF
TRBJ2-3 | 15 | TRBV6-2/TRBV6-3 | CASRTIGGNTDTQYF
TRBJ2-2 | 13 | TRBV24-1 | CAAGRTDTGELFF
TRBJ2-2 | 14 | TRBV7-9 | CASSPEAISGELFF
TRBJ2-5 | 15 | TRBV5-1 | CASSLGDLAGETQYF
TRBJ2-3 | 14 | TRBV7-7 | CASSLAGARDTQYF
TRBJ2-3 | 15 | TRBV7-2 | CASSFRDLKGDTQYF
TRBJ1-6 | 17 | TRBV18 | CASSLGTTGTFNSPLHF
TRBJ2-2 | 14 | TRBV5-1 | CASSAQINTGELFF
TRBJ2-4 | 13 | TRBV7-9 | CASSLASARIQYF
TRBJ2-2 | 15 | TRBV11-2 | CASSSPRGSTGELFF
TRBJ1-1 | 13 | TRBV5-1 | CASSWSMNTEAFF
TRBJ1-1 | 14 | TRBV12-3/TRBV12-4 | CASSPGQVNTEAFF
TRBJ1-1 | 15 | TRBV21-1 | CASSKSQGRRTEAFF
TRBJ1-4 | 13 | TRBV20-1 | CSAPTGGDEKLFF
TRBJ2-2 | 14 | TRBV27 | CASSALGGTGELFF
TRBJ1-1 | 13 | TRBV20-1 | CSAMGQMNTEAFF
TRBJ1-4 | 13 | TRBV9 | CASSVGSGEKLFF
TRBJ2-6 | 17 | TRBV7-2 | CASSLVASRSGANVLTF
TRBJ1-1 | 15 | TRBV18 | CASSRIQDENTEAFF
TRBJ2-5 | 19 | TRBV5-1 | CASSLAGRGGNSARETQYF
TRBJ1-2 | 13 | TRBV24-1 | CATSDSNRNGYTF
TRBJ2-3 | 15 | TRBV5-1 | CASSLLRESTDTQYF
TRBJ2-3 | 15 | TRBV7-3 | CASSFGGGLTDTQYF
TRBJ1-1 | 12 | TRBV5-1 | CASSFDRGEAFF
TRBJ1-6 | 17 | TRBV20-1 | CSAPTTGGSKVDSPLHF
TRBJ2-1 | 14 | TRBV20-1 | CSAEPGTRYNEQFF
TRBJ1-1 | 14 | TRBV20-1 | CSARKGGGNTEAFF
TRBJ1-2 | 13 | TRBV12-3/TRBV12-4 | CASSFEGYYGYTF
TRBJ1-2 | 14 | TRBV7-9 | CASSLASTGYGYTF
TRBJ2-3 | 12 | TRBV24-1 | CATSDVTDTQYF
TRBJ1-3 | 13 | TRBV5-1 | CASSLDTENTIYF
TRBJ2-3 | 15 | TRBV27 | CASSSQQGGTDTQYF
TRBJ2-2 | 16 | TRBV7-3 | CASSPTTGAGTGELFF
TRBJ2-2 | 16 | TRBV5-5 | CASSLPGALGTGELFF
TRBJ2-2 | 16 | TRBV2 | CASRKLGNEHTGELFF
TRBJ2-6 | 16 | TRBV18 | CASSLSGDSGANVLTF
TRBJ2-1 | 14 | TRBV2 | CASSAGELYNEQFF
TRBJ2-3 | 14 | TRBV12-3/TRBV12-4 | CASSFTGGTDTQYF
TRBJ1-5 | 15 | TRBV9 | CASSVGSGSNQPQHF
TRBJ2-3 | 15 | TRBV6-6 | CASNLLASPPDTQYF
TRBJ1-5 | 14 | TRBV25-1 | CASSSKGVGQPQHF
TRBJ2-1 | 12 | TRBV20-1 | CSARSRGYEQFF
TRBJ1-1 | 13 | TRBV7-2 | CASSIRRNTEAFF